This TCR beta chain comes out of a study of human thymus T cells. Only four of the eight donors provided a 0.5-1 mL blood sample. Blood DNA came from all available leukocytes, not a fixed cell number. Study-wide results and caveats: V and J genes seemed to be used with bias in thymic and blood repertoires.

Clones were sequenced by immunoSEQ multiplex PCR, and TCRdb holds only the in-frame ones, with some missing. The table shows approximately 46,000 clones, with roughly 94% occurring only once. As to this clone: The antigen remains undetermined.

The CDR3 runs 17 residues. Germline V lookup: CDR1 MDHEN, CDR2 SYDVKM. J was trimmed by 3 bases and V by 5 bases; bases with no gene match: 13. Specimen: blood. The source is a girl under three years old with a congenital heart defect but otherwise immunologically healthy. This chain connects TRBV28 to TRBJ2-7; TRBD2 aligns across 10 bases. The CDR3 is CASSPMILAGAIYEQYF. The CDR3 DNA reads TGTGCCAGCAGTCCAATGATCCTAGCGGGAGCGATCTACGAGCAGTACTTC.